This T cell receptor (beta chain) comes out of a study of shared clonotypes between healthy human individuals. Sequencing was performed with immunoSEQ multiplex PCR; in TCRdb, only in-frame clones are kept and a portion is missing. This table holds around 200,000 clones, over 50% found once. Deletions cut 1 base from V and 4 bases from J, with 9 bases between. The germline V gene encodes CDR1 SGHNT and CDR2 YYREEE (reference sequence). The CDR3 extends over 13 amino acids. Healthy adults negative for HIV, lacking recent acute infections or vaccinations, served as donors. The sequence came from a young man in good health. The chain employs TRBV5-4 and TRBJ2-7; tentatively, D is TRBD1 or TRBD2 (5 bases each). The sample comprised memory CD4+ T cells sorted from blood. Stated subset: CD45RA-negative fraction. CDR3 sequence (DNA): TGTGCCAGCAGCTTGCCCGGGGCATACGAGCAGTACTTC. Translating it yields CASSLPGAYEQYF.